This T cell receptor (beta chain) was captured by sequencing in a study of cytomegalovirus exposure and HLA in healthy donors. Vbeta (60) and Jbeta (13) primers were used in the PCR. Assay used: immunoSEQ multiplex PCR; TCRdb lists only in-frame clones, some missing. The sample lists some 180,000 clones, 80% seen once, with roughly 1.4% in the top ten. Donors counted as nominally healthy when sampled, yet unrecorded immune exposures were likely. The V and J ends lost 4 bases and 4 bases, in that order; junction bases with no gene match: 2. Germline CDR1 and CDR2: SGHNT and YYREEE (reference sequence). There are 14 residues in the CDR3.

Sample: PBMCs. V and J are TRBV5-4 and TRBJ2-1; 10 bases match TRBD1. This clonotype originated in a girl aged 10 to 17 in good health and CMV-seropositive. The CDR3 bases are TGTGCCAGCAGCGGGGGACAGGGGTACAATGAGCAGTTCTTC. This gives the protein CASSGGQGYNEQFF. The whole variable domain, filled in from reference TRBV5-4 and TRBJ2-1, reads ETGVTQSPTHLIKTRGQQVTLRCSSQSGHNTVSWYQQALGQGPQFIFQYYREEENGRGNFPPRFSGLQFPNYSSELNVNALELDDSALYLCASSGGQGYNEQFFGPGTRLTVL.